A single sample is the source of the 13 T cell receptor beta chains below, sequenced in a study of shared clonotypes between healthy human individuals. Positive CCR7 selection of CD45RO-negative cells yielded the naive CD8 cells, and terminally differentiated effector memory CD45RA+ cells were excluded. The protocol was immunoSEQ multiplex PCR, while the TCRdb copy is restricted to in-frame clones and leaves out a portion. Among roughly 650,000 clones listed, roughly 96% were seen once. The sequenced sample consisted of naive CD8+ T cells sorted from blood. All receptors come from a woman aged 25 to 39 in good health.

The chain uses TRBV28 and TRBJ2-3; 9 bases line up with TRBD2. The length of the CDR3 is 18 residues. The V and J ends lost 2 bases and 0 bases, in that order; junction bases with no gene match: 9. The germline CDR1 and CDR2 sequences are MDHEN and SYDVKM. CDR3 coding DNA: TGTGCCAGCAGTTTAGCACACTTAGCGGGAGTCAGCACAGATACGCAGTATTTT. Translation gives CASSLAHLAGVSTDTQYF.

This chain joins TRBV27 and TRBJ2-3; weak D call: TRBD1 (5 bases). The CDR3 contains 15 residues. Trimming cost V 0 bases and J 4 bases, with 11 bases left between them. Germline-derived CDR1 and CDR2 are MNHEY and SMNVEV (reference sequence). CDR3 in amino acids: CASSLSILGPDTQYF. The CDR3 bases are TGTGCCAGCAGTTTATCCATCTTGGGGCCAGATACGCAGTATTTT.

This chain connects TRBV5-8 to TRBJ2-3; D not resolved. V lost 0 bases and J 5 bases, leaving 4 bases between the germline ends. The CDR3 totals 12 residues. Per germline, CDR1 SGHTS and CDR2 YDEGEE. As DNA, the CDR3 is TGTGCCAGCAGCTTGGTGGAAGATACGCAGTATTTT. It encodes CASSLVEDTQYF.

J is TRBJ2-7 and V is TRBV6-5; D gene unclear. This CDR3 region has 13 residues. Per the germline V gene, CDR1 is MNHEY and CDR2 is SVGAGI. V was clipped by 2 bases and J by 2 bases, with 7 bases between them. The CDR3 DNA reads TGTGCCAGCAGTTACGCCCCCACCTACGAGCAGTACTTC. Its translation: CASSYAPTYEQYF.

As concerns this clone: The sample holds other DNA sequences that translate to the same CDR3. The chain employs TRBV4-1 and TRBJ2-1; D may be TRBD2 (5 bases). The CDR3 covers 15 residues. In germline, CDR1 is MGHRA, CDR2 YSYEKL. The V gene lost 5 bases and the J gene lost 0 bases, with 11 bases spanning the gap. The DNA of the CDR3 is TGCGCCAGCAGCAGGACTGCGAGCTCCTACAATGAGCAGTTCTTC. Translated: CASSRTASSYNEQFF.

Written as DNA, the CDR3 is TGTGCCAGCAAAACTCTCAGGCGGGGGATTTACAATGAGCAGTTCTTC. It encodes CASKTLRRGIYNEQFF. The chain uses TRBV5-6 and TRBJ2-1, with TRBD2 identical over 7 bases. Germline V CDR1 and CDR2: SGHDT, YYEEEE. The CDR3 extends over 16 amino acids. The junction had 13 bases not matched to a gene; V was cut back by 6 bases and J by 4 bases.

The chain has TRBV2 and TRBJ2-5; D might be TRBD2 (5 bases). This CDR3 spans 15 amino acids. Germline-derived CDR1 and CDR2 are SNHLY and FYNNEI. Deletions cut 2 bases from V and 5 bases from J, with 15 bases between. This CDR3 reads CASSENVFPSETQYF. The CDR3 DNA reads TGTGCCAGCAGTGAAAATGTCTTTCCTAGCGAGACCCAGTACTTC.

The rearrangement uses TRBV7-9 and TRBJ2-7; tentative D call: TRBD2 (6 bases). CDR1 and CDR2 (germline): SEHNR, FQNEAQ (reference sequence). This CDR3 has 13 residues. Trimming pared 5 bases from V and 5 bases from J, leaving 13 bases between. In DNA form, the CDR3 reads TGTGCCAGCAGCCCGACTAGTTCGGACGAGCAGTACTTC. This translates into CASSPTSSDEQYF.

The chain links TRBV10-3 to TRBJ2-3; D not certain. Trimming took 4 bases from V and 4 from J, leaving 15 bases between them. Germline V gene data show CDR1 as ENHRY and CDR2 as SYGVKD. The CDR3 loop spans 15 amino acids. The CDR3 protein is CAISVLAQSADTQYF. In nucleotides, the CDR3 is TGTGCCATCAGTGTACTGGCCCAGAGTGCAGATACGCAGTATTTT.

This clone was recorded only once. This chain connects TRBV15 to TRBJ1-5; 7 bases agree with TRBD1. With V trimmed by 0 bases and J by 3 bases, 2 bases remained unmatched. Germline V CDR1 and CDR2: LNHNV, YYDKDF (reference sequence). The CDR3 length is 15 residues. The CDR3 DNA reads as TGTGCCACCAGCAGAGAAACAGGGGTCAATCAGCCCCAGCATTTT. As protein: CATSRETGVNQPQHF.

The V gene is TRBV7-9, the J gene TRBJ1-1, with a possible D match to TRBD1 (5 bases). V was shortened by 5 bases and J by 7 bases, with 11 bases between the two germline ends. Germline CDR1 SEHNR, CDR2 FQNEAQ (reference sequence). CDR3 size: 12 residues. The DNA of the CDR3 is TGTGCCAGCAGCGCTAGGGGAAGTGAAGCTTTCTTT. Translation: CASSARGSEAFF.

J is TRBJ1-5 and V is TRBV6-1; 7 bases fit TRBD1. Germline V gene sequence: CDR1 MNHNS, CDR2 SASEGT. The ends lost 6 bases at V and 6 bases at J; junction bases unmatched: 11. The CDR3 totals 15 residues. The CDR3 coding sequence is TGTGCCAGCAGAGCACAGGGGAGGGTTGGTCAGCCCCAGCATTTT. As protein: CASRAQGRVGQPQHF.

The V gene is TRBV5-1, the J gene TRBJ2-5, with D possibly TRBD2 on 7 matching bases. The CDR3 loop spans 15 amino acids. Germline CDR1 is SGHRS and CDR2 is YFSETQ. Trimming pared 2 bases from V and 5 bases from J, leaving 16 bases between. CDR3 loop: CASSLTGGWSETQYF. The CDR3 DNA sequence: TGCGCCAGCAGCTTAACGGGGGGCTGGTCGGAGACCCAGTACTTC.